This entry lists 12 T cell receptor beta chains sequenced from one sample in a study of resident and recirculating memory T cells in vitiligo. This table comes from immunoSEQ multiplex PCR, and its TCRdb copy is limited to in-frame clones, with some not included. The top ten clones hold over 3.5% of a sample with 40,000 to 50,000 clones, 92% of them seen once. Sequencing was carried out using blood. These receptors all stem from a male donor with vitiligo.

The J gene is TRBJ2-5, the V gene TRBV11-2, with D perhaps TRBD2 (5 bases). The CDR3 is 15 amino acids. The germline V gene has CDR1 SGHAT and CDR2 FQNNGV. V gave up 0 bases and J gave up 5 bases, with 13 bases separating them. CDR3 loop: CASSLDGGVRETQYF. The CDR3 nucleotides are TGTGCCAGCAGCTTAGATGGAGGAGTTCGGGAGACCCAGTACTTC.

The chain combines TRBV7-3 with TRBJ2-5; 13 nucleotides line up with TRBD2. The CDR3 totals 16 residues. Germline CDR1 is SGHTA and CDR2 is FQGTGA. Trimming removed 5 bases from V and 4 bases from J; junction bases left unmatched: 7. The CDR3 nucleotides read TGTGCCAGCAGCCTGGGGACTAGCGGGGTCGTAGAGACCCAGTACTTC. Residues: CASSLGTSGVVETQYF.

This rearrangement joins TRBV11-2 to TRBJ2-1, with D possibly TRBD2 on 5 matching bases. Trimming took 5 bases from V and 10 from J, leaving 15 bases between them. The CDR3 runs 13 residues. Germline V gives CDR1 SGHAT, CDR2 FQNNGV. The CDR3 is CASSPREFGEQFF. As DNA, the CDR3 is TGTGCCAGCAGCCCTAGGGAGTTCGGAGAGCAGTTCTTC.

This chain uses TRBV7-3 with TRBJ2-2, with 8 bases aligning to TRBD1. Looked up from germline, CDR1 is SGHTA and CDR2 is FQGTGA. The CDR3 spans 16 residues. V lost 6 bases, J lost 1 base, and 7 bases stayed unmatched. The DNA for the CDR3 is TGTGCCAGCAGACCTACCGGGACAGGGAACACCGGGGAGCTGTTTTTT. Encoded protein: CASRPTGTGNTGELFF.

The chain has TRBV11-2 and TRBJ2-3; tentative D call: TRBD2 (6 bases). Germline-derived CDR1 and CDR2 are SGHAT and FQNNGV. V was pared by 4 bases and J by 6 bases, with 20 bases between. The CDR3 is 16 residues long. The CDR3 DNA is TGTGCCAGCAGCTCCCATGGGGGGTTTCGGGGGGATACGCAGTATTTT. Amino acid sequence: CASSSHGGFRGDTQYF.

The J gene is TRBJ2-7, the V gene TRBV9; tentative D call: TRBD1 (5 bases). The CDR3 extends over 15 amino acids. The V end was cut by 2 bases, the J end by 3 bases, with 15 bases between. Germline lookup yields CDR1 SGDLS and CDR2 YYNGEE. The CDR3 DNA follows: TGTGCCAGCAGCGTTGGGCAGGGAAACGTCTACGAGCAGTACTTC. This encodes CASSVGQGNVYEQYF.

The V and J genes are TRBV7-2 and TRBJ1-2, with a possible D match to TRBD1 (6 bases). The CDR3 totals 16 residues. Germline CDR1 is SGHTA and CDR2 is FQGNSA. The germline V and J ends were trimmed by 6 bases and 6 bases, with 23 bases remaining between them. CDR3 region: CASSFLPDQGSNGYTF. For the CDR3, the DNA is TGTGCCAGCAGTTTCCTCCCAGATCAGGGGAGTAATGGCTACACCTTC.

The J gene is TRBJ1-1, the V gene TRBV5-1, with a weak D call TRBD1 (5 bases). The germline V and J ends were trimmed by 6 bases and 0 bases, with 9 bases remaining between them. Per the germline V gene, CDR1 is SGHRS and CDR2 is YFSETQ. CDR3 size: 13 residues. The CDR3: CASTRQLNTEAFF. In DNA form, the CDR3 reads TGCGCCAGCACCCGACAGTTGAACACTGAAGCTTTCTTT. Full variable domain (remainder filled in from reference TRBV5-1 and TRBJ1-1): KAGVTQTPRYLIKTRGQQVTLSCSPISGHRSVSWYQQTPGQGLQFLFEYFSETQRNKGNFPGRFSGRQFSNSRSEMNVSTLELGDSALYLCASTRQLNTEAFFGQGTRLTVV.

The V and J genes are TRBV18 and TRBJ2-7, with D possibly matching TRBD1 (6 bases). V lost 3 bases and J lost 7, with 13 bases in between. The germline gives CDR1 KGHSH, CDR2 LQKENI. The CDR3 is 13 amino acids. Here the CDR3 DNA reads TGTGCCAGCTCACCGGGCAGGGGTGGGGAGCAGTACTTC. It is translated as CASSPGRGGEQYF. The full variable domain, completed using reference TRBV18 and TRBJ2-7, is NAGVMQNPRHLVRRRGQEARLRCSPMKGHSHVYWYRQLPEEGLKFMVYLQKENIIDESGMPKERFSAEFPKEGPSILRIQQVVRGDSAAYFCASSPGRGGEQYFGPGTRLTVT.

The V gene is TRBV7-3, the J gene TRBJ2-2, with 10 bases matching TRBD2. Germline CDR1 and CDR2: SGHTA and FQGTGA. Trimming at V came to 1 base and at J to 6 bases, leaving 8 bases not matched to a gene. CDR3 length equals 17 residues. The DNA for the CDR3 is TGTGCCAGCAGCTTAAAGGTAGCGGGGGGTTCCTCCGGGGAGCTGTTTTTT. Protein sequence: CASSLKVAGGSSGELFF.

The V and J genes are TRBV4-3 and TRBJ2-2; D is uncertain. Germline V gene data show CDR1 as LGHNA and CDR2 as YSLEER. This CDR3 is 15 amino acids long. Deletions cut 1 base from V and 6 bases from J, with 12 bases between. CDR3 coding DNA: TGCGCCAGCAGCCAAGTCCCTAGAGGTCCCGGGGAGCTGTTTTTT. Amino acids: CASSQVPRGPGELFF.

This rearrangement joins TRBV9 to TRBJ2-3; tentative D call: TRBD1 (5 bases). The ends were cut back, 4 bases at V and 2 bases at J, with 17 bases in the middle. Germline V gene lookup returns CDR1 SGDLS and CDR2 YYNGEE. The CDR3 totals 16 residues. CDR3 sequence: CASSTPGARNTDTQYF. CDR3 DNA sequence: TGTGCCAGCAGCACCCCTGGGGCCCGGAACACAGATACGCAGTATTTT.